A selection of T cell receptor beta chains follows, all from one sample in a study of regulatory T cells in long-lasting Graves disease. Using its own MiXCR run on the multiplex PCR reads, TCRdb lists one record per CDR3 protein. This sample has some 250,000 distinct CDR3 sequences; more than 15% occur once, and the top ten carry 14%. These data were also filed under a second study, of T cells in Graves' hyperthyroidism and ophthalmopathy.

The starting material was peripheral blood mononuclear cells (PBMCs), obtained at new diagnosis, from a patient treated with antithyroid drugs. The receptors here all came from a woman aged 30 to 39 with Graves disease. Each CDR3 is given with its conserved first and last residue. D genes are given only for firm matches. Clone size is stated in some rows and not others, as once, few, many or a class when expanded.

many	TRBV12-3/TRBV12-4	11	TRBJ1-2	-	CASGVDYGYTF	TGTGCCAGCGGTGTTGACTATGGCTACACCTTC
many	TRBV7-8	13	TRBJ1-5	-	CASSLAIRSPQHF	TGTGCCAGCAGCTTAGCGATCCGCTCCCCCCAGCATTTT
once	TRBV20-1	13	TRBJ1-5	-	CSARYGLNQPQHF	TGCAGTGCTAGGTACGGCCTTAATCAGCCCCAGCATTTT
few	TRBV24-1	15	TRBJ2-1	-	CATSDGGTPYNEQFF	TGTGCCACCAGTGATGGTGGGACGCCATACAATGAGCAGTTCTTC
many	TRBV7-9	15	TRBJ1-1	-	CASSLLRGVNTEAFF	TGTGCCAGCAGCTTACTTCGGGGCGTGAACACTGAAGCTTTCTTT
once	TRBV7-6	14	TRBJ2-7	-	CASSYDQSRQEQYF	TGTGCCAGCAGCTACGATCAGTCGAGGCAGGAGCAGTACTTC
many	TRBV19	16	TRBJ2-2	TRBD2	CASSLSGGASTGELFF	TGTGCCAGTAGTTTAAGCGGGGGGGCCAGTACCGGGGAGCTGTTTTTT
many	TRBV18	16	TRBJ2-5	TRBD2	CASSSALGGAGETQYF	TGTGCCAGCTCATCCGCCCTCGGGGGGGCCGGTGAGACCCAGTACTTC
-	TRBV19	12	TRBJ1-1	-	CASRAPKDEAFF	TGTGCCAGTAGAGCCCCCAAGGATGAAGCTTTCTTT
many	TRBV15	15	TRBJ2-1	TRBD1	CATSFRQGAGNEQFF	TGTGCCACCAGCTTCCGACAGGGGGCAGGCAATGAGCAGTTCTTC
few	TRBV5-6	14	TRBJ1-1	-	CASSLWEGYTEAFF	TGTGCCAGCAGCTTGTGGGAAGGGTACACTGAAGCTTTCTTT
-	TRBV9	15	TRBJ2-3	TRBD2	CASSLSGGASNTQYF	TGTGCCAGCAGCCTTAGCGGGGGGGCGTCTAATACGCAGTATTTT
many	TRBV20-1	13	TRBJ1-5	-	CSASFDSNQPQHF	TGCAGTGCTAGTTTTGATAGCAATCAGCCCCAGCATTTT
many	TRBV20-1	15	TRBJ1-5	-	CSAKRGGYSNQPQHF	TGCAGTGCTAAGCGGGGCGGGTATAGCAATCAGCCCCAGCATTTT
many	TRBV2	15	TRBJ1-1	-	CASNLEEGGSTEAFF	TGTGCCAGCAACCTTGAGGAAGGGGGTTCCACTGAAGCTTTCTTT
many	TRBV3-1	16	TRBJ2-3	-	CASSTGTPHSGDTQYF	TGTGCCAGCAGCACCGGGACCCCCCATTCGGGCGATACGCAGTATTTT
many	TRBV11-3	14	TRBJ1-4	-	CASSRDGTNEKLFF	TGTGCCAGCAGCCGGGACGGAACTAATGAAAAACTGTTTTTT
many	TRBV20-1	15	TRBJ2-1	TRBD2	CSARGAGGPYNEQFF	TGCAGTGCTAGAGGGGCGGGGGGGCCGTACAATGAGCAGTTCTTC
few	TRBV7-6	14	TRBJ2-3	TRBD1	CASSIKQGADTQYF	TGTGCCAGCAGCATTAAACAGGGGGCAGATACGCAGTATTTT
many	TRBV3-1	13	TRBJ2-2	-	CASSQGRMGELFF	TGTGCCAGCAGCCAAGGAAGGATGGGGGAGCTGTTTTTT
few	TRBV25-1	16	TRBJ2-2	-	CASSDAGLQSTGELFF	TGTGCCAGCAGTGACGCGGGACTCCAGTCCACCGGGGAGCTGTTTTTT
many	TRBV18	11	TRBJ2-1	-	CASSPSGGTYF	TGTGCCAGCTCACCCTCGGGGGGCACCTACTTC
many	TRBV18	14	TRBJ1-6	TRBD1	CASSAGTGTSPLHF	TGTGCCAGCTCAGCCGGGACAGGGACATCACCCCTCCACTTT
-	TRBV20-1	16	TRBJ2-5	-	CSARDHYRDVDGAQYF	TGCAGTGCTAGAGATCATTACCGGGACGTGGACGGGGCCCAGTACTTC
many	TRBV7-8	18	TRBJ1-5	TRBD1	CASSFLTGASRSDQPQHF	TGTGCCAGCAGCTTCCTAACAGGGGCTAGTCGGTCTGATCAGCCCCAGCATTTT